The 5 T cell receptor beta chains below all came from one sample that was sequenced in a study of blood T cell repertoires in COVID-19. Some clones are missing from TCRdb's copy, which holds only in-frame ones; the method was immunoSEQ multiplex PCR. The sample gives just under 65,000 clones, around 88% of which show up once; around 6.3% is in the top ten. The specimen was peripheral blood. All receptors come from a human donor in a cohort sampled during active COVID-19.

The chain recombines TRBV18 with TRBJ1-2; D is undetermined. This CDR3 is built from 12 residues. The germline V gene encodes CDR1 KGHSH and CDR2 LQKENI. Between the trimmed V and J ends, which lost 3 bases and 8 bases, there was a span of 10 bases. The CDR3 DNA is TGTGCCAGCTCACCCCTGACGGGAGGCTACACCTTC. This translates into CASSPLTGGYTF.

A few counts support this clone. This chain joins TRBV10-3 and TRBJ1-6; 7 bases match TRBD1. Germline loops: CDR1 ENHRY, CDR2 SYGVKD. CDR3 size: 15 residues. V lost 5 bases to trimming and J lost 4 bases; unmatched junction nucleotides: 5. The chain's CDR3 is CAISPGTAYNSPLHF. The CDR3 DNA reads as TGTGCCATCAGTCCCGGGACAGCTTATAATTCACCCCTCCACTTT.

The rearrangement uses TRBV5-6 and TRBJ2-2; TRBD2 matches at 8 bases. This CDR3 has 17 residues. V gave up 1 base and J gave up 3 bases; unmatched junction bases: 8. The germline gives CDR1 SGHDT, CDR2 YYEEEE. Written as DNA, the CDR3 is TGTGCCAGCAGCTTGAGGACTAGCATTGGGGACACCGGGGAGCTGTTTTTT. It codes for CASSLRTSIGDTGELFF.

This clone was detected a few times. The rearrangement links TRBV7-9 to TRBJ1-3; TRBD1 matches at 7 bases. The CDR3 has 15 residues. The V and J ends lost 4 bases and 4 bases, in that order; junction bases with no gene match: 7. CDR1 is SEHNR, CDR2 FQNEAQ, per germline (reference sequence). The CDR3 is CASSSYRGPGNTIYF. The CDR3 bases are TGTGCCAGCAGCTCTTACAGGGGACCCGGAAACACCATATATTTT.

V usage is TRBV28 and J usage is TRBJ1-1, with a weak D call TRBD1 (5 bases). The CDR3 covers 16 residues. The V gene lost 0 bases and the J gene lost 1 base, with 12 bases spanning the gap. CDR1 and CDR2 from the germline V gene are MDHEN and SYDVKM. CDR3 sequence: CASSLWSGRANTEAFF. CDR3 nucleotide sequence: TGTGCCAGCAGTTTATGGTCGGGCAGGGCGAACACTGAAGCTTTCTTT.